The clone carrying this TCR beta chain was seen ten or more times. Antigen unknown. The record originates from a study of neurological immune-mediated disorders. The study's findings and limits: Grouping of repertoires by phylogeny put those of 18 of 34 multiple sclerosis patients into a single related-CDR3 cluster, a possible signature.

The CDR3 has 14 amino acids. From germline, CDR1 is SGHRS and CDR2 YFSETQ. V was clipped by 2 bases and J by 3 bases, with 11 bases between them. The cDNA was synthesized by 5'RACE incorporating 10-nucleotide random UMIs. One entry per CDR3 protein results from TCRdb running MiXCR on the 5' RACE reads. The sample holds more than 40,000 distinct CDR3 sequences; around 3.3% are singletons and the top ten take more than 12%. Input material: PBMCs. The genes are TRBV5-1 and TRBJ1-1, with a possible D match to TRBD1 (5 bases). The receptor was derived from a woman aged 45 to 65 with multiple sclerosis. For the CDR3, the DNA is TGCGCCAGCAGCTTAGCAGGGATGTACACTGAAGCTTTCTTT. It specifies CASSLAGMYTEAFF.